This TCR beta chain was sequenced in a study of regulatory T cells in long-lasting Graves disease. General study findings and limits: Because few samples were included, accuracy may have been lower.

CDR3 regions were amplified by Arm-PCR using iRepertoire HTBI primers to build TCR beta libraries. TCRdb re-analysed the multiplex PCR reads in MiXCR, keeping a single row per CDR3 protein. This sample has 500,000 to 700,000 distinct CDR3 sequences; around 30% occur once, and the top ten carry about 42%. The time point here: persistent/refractory GD, antithyroid drugs over 5 years with positive TRAb. RNA from PBMCs was the source of the TCR library. The authors diagnosed Graves' disease using American Thyroid Association guidelines. A note on this clonotype: Its matching antigen is unknown. One junction end does not reproduce the germline sequence, and a read error may be involved.

This specimen was peripheral blood mononuclear cells (PBMCs), taken when the disease was refractory, from a patient treated with antithyroid drugs. This sequence was found in a female donor with Graves disease.

The CDR3 sequence: CASSQQQGFSYGYTF. DNA of the CDR3: TGCGCCAGCAGCCAGCAACAGGGGTTTAGCTATGGCTACACCTTC. This chain connects TRBV2 to TRBJ1-2, with 7 bases that match TRBD1. This CDR3 spans 15 amino acids. The germline V gene has CDR1 SNHLY and CDR2 FYNNEI.